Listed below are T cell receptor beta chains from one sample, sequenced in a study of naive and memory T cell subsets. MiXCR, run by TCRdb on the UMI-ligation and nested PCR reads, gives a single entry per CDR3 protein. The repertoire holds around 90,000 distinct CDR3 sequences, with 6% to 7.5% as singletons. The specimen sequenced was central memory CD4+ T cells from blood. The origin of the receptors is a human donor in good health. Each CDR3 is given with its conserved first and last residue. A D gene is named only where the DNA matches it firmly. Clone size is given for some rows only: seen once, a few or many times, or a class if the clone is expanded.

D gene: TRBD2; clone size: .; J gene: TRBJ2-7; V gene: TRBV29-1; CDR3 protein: CSVGGGVPAYEQYF; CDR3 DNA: TGCAGCGTTGGGGGAGGGGTTCCAGCCTACGAGCAGTACTTC
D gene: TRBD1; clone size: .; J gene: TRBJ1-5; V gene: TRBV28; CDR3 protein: CASRARTGGYQPQHF; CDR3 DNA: TGTGCCAGCAGGGCCCGGACAGGGGGATATCAGCCCCAGCATTTT
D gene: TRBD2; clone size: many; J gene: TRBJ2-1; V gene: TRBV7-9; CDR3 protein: CASSFSGRLHEQFF; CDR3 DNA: TGTGCCAGCAGCTTCAGCGGGAGGTTACATGAGCAGTTCTTC
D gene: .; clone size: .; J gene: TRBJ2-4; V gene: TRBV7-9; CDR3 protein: CASSLGGTLAKNIQYF; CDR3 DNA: TGTGCCAGCAGCTTAGGGGGGACACTAGCCAAAAACATTCAGTACTTC
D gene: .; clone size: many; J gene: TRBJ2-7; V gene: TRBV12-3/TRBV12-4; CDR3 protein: CASSQGGVSYEQYF; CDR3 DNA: TGTGCCAGCAGTCAAGGGGGGGTCTCCTACGAGCAGTACTTC
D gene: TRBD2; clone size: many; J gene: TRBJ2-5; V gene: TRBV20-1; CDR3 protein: CSARGMWREGKETQYF; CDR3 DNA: TGCAGTGCTAGGGGGATGTGGCGGGAGGGGAAAGAGACCCAGTACTTC
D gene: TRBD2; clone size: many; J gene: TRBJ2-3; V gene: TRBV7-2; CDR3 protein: CASTPAGGPTDTQYF; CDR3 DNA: TGTGCCAGCACCCCAGCGGGAGGGCCCACAGATACGCAGTATTTT
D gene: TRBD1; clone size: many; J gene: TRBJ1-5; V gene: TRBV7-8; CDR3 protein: CASSPTGGKQPQHF; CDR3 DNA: TGTGCCAGCAGCCCAACAGGGGGCAAGCAGCCCCAGCATTTT
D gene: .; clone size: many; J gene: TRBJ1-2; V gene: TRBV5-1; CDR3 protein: CASSLGRGSNYGYTF; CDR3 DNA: TGCGCCAGCAGCTTGGGCCGGGGGTCTAACTATGGCTACACCTTC
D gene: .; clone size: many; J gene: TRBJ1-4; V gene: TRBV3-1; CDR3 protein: CATSDWGGKLFF; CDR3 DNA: TGTGCCACCTCCGACTGGGGTGGAAAACTGTTTTTT
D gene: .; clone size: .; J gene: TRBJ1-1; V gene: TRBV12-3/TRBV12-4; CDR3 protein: CASSCGTEAFF; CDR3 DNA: TGTGCCAGCAGTTGCGGGACTGAAGCTTTCTTT
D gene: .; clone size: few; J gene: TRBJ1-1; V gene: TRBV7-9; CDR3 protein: CASSPQGGLAEAFF; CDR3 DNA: TGTGCCAGCAGCCCTCAAGGGGGTCTGGCTGAAGCTTTCTTT
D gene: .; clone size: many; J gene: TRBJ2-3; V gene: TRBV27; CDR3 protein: CASKLLSSDTQYF; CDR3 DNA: TGTGCCAGCAAACTCCTCTCGTCAGATACGCAGTATTTT
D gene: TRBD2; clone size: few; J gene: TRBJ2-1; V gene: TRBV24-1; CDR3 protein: CATSDLRRSSGGNEQFF; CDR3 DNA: TGTGCCACCAGTGATTTAAGGCGATCAAGCGGGGGCAATGAGCAGTTCTTC
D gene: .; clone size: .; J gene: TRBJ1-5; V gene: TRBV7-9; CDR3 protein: CASSLEGDAQPQHF; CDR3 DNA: TGTGCCAGCAGCTTAGAGGGAGATGCTCAGCCCCAGCATTTT
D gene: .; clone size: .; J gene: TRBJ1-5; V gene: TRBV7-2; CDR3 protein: CASSPGGGGRGNQPQHF; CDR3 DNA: TGTGCCAGCAGCCCAGGAGGGGGGGGGCGAGGAAATCAGCCCCAGCATTTT
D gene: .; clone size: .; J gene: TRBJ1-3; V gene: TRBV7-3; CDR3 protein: CASSLTAGAGNTIYF; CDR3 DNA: TGTGCCAGCAGCTTAACGGCGGGAGCTGGAAACACCATATATTTT
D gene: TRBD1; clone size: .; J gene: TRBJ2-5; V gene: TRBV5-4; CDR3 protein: CASRSRDRAGETQYF; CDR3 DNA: TGTGCCAGCAGGTCCCGGGACAGGGCTGGAGAGACCCAGTACTTC
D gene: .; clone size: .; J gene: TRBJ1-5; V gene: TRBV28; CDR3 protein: CASSKPGSRNQPQHF; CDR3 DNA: TGTGCCAGCAGCAAACCCGGGAGTCGTAATCAGCCCCAGCATTTT
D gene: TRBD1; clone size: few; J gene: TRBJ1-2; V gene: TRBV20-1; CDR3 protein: CSASETGIYGYTF; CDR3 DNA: TGCAGTGCTAGCGAGACAGGGATCTATGGCTACACCTTC
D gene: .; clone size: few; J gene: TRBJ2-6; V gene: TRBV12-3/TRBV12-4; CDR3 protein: CASTLQGGANVLTF; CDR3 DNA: TGTGCCAGCACCTTACAGGGTGGGGCCAACGTCCTGACTTTC
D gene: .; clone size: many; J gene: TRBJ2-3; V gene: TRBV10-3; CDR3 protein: CAISEQGVNTDTQYF; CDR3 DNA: TGTGCCATCAGTGAGCAAGGGGTGAACACAGATACGCAGTATTTT
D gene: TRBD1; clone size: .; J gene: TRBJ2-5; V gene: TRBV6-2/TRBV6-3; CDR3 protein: CASSYLRLGQGSSGYQETQHF; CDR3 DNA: TGTGCCAGCAGTTACCTGCGTTTGGGACAGGGGAGTAGCGGGTATCAAGAGACCCAGCACTTC
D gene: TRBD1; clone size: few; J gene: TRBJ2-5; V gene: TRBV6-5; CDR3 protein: CASSKGQNVETQYF; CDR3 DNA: TGTGCCAGCAGTAAGGGACAGAACGTGGAGACCCAGTACTTC
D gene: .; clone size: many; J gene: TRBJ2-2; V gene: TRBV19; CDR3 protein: CASRVSDTGELFF; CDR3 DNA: TGTGCCAGTAGGGTTTCGGATACCGGGGAGCTGTTTTTT
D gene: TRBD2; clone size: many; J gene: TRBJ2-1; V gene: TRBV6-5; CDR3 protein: CASSFPGLAVYNEQFF; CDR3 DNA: TGTGCCAGCAGTTTCCCGGGACTAGCGGTGTACAATGAGCAGTTCTTC
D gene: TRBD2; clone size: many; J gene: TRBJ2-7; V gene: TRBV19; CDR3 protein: CASSSPGLATYEQYF; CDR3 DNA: TGTGCCAGTAGTAGTCCGGGACTAGCGACCTACGAGCAGTACTTC
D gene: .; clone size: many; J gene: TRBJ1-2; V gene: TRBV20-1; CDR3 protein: CSARDGAGMYGYTF; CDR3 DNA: TGCAGTGCTAGAGATGGGGCAGGGATGTACGGCTACACCTTC
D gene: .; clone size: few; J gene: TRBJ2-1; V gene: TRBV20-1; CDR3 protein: CSARGPVEQFF; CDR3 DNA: TGCAGTGCTAGAGGCCCCGTGGAGCAGTTCTTC
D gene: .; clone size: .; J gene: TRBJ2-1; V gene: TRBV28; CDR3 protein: CASSYPLVNEQFF; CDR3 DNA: TGTGCCAGCAGTTACCCCTTGGTCAATGAGCAGTTCTTC
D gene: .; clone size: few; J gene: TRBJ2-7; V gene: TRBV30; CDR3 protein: CAWQPGRRSSYEQYF; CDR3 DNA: TGTGCCTGGCAACCGGGACGCCGAAGCTCCTACGAGCAGTACTTC
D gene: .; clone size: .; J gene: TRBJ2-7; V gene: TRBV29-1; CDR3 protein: CSVEGLVGYEQYF; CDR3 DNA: TGCAGCGTTGAAGGTCTAGTGGGCTACGAGCAGTACTTC
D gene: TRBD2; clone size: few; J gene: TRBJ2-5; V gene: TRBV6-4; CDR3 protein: CASKVGLAEETQYF; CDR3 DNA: TGTGCCAGCAAGGTCGGCCTAGCGGAAGAGACCCAGTACTTC
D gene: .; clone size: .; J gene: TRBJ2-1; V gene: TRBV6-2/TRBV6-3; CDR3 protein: CASKRAQGNERFF; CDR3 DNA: TGTGCCAGCAAGAGGGCGCAAGGCAATGAGCGGTTCTTC
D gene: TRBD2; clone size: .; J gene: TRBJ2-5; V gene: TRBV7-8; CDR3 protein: CASSFAIGLADQETQYF; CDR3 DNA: TGTGCCAGCAGCTTCGCCATCGGACTAGCGGACCAAGAGACCCAGTACTTC
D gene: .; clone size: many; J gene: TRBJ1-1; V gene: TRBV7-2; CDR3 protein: CASRGRMGSRNTEAFF; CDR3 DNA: TGTGCCAGCAGGGGGAGGATGGGGTCTAGGAACACTGAAGCTTTCTTT
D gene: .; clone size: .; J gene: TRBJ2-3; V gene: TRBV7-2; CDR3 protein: CASSYGLVYTDTQYF; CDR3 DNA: TGTGCCAGCAGCTACGGACTTGTGTACACAGATACGCAGTATTTT
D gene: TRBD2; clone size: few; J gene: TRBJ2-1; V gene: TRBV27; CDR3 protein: CASSPRLGGEQFF; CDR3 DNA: TGTGCCAGCAGCCCACGACTGGGGGGGGAGCAGTTCTTC
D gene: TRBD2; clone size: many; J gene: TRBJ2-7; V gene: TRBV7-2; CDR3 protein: CASSPSGFYEQYF; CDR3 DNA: TGTGCCAGCAGCCCTAGCGGCTTCTACGAGCAGTACTTC
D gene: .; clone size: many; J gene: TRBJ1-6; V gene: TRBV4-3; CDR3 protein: CASSQDMNLFSPLHF; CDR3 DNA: TGCGCCAGCAGCCAAGATATGAATCTATTTTCACCCCTCCACTTT
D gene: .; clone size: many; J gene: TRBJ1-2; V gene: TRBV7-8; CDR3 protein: CASSRQRINYGYTF; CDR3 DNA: TGTGCCAGCAGTCGACAGCGAATTAACTATGGCTACACCTTC
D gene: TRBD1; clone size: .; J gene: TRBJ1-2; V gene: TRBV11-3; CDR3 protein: CASSSRRQGVQGYGYTF; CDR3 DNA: TGTGCCAGCAGCTCCCGGCGGCAGGGGGTCCAGGGCTATGGCTACACCTTC
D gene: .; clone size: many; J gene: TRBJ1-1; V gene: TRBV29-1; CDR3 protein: CSVRSSSSEAFF; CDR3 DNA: TGCAGCGTTAGGAGCAGTTCCTCTGAAGCTTTCTTT
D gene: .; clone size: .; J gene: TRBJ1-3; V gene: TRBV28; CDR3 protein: CASTVQGVGGNTIYF; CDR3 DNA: TGTGCCAGCACTGTCCAGGGTGTTGGAGGAAACACCATATATTTT
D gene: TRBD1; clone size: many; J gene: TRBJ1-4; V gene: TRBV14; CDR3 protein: CASSPWGQGNEKLFF; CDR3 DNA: TGTGCCAGCAGCCCCTGGGGACAGGGGAATGAAAAACTGTTTTTT
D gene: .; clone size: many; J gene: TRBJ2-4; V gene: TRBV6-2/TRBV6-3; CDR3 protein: CASSSTEQVAKNIQYF; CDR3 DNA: TGTGCCAGCAGTTCTACAGAACAAGTAGCCAAAAACATTCAGTACTTC
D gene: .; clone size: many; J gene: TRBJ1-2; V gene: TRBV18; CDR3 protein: CASSPIQGGYTF; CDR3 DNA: TGTGCCAGCTCACCGATACAGGGCGGCTACACCTTC
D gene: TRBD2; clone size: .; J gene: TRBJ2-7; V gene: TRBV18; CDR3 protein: CASSQGTSGYEQYF; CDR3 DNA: TGTGCCAGCTCACAGGGGACTAGCGGCTACGAGCAGTACTTC
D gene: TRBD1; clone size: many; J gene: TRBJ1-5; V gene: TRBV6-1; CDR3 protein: CASTSTGAGQPQHF; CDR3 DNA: TGTGCCAGCACCTCGACAGGGGCAGGGCAGCCCCAGCATTTT
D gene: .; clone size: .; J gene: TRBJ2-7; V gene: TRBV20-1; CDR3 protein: CSARDDGREQYF; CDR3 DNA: TGCAGTGCTAGGGACGACGGTCGCGAGCAGTACTTC
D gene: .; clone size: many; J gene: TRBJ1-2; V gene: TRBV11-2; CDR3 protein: CASSQSSYGYTF; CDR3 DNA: TGTGCCAGCAGCCAAAGTTCTTATGGCTACACCTTC
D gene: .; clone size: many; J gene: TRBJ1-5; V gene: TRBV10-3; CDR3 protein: CAISGGGNNQPQHF; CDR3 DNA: TGTGCCATCAGTGGGGGCGGGAACAATCAGCCCCAGCATTTT
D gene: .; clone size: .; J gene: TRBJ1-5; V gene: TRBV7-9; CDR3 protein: CASSLATGPQHF; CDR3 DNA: TGTGCCAGCAGCTTAGCGACTGGGCCCCAGCATTTT
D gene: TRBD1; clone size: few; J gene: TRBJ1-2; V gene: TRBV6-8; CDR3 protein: CASSYGTPLFGTEYGYTF; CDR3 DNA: TGTGCCAGCAGTTACGGTACCCCCCTTTTCGGGACAGAGTATGGCTACACCTTC